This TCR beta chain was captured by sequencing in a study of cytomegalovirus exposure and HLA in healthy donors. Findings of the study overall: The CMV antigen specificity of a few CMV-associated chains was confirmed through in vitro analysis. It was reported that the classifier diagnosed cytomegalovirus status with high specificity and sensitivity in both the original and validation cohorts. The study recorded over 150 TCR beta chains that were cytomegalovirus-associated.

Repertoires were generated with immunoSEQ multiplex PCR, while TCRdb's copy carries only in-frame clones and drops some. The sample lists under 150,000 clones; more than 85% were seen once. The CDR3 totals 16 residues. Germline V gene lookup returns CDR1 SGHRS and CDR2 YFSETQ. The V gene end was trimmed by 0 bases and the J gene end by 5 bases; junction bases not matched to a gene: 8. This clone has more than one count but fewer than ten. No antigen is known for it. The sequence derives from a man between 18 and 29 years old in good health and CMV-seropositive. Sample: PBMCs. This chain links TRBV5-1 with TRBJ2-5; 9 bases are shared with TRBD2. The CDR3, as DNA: TGCGCCAGCAGCTTGGCCAGCGGGGGGCCCTCGGAGACCCAGTACTTC. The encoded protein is CASSLASGGPSETQYF.